The clone carrying this T cell receptor beta chain was found many times. Its antigen remains unknown. The germline gives CDR1 LNHDA, CDR2 SQIVND (reference sequence). Trimming took off 2 bases at V and 1 base at J, with 9 bases between the two ends. CDR3 size: 14 residues. Based on clinical symptoms, serum thyroxine and TRAb, thyroid ultrasound and orbital computed tomography, diagnoses were reached. PBMCs were sourced from roughly 9.3 ml fresh peripheral blood. RNA transcripts provided the source from which TCR beta CDR3 regions were amplified. With the HTBI primer set, the TCR CDR3 went through a first round of RT-PCR. MiXCR, run by TCRdb on the multiplex PCR reads, gives a single entry per CDR3 protein. Found here are around 100,000 distinct CDR3 sequences, approximately 48% of them singletons; the top ten hold 26%. The data were taken from a study of T cells in Graves' hyperthyroidism and ophthalmopathy.

Whole-study results and caveats: Model predictions of ophthalmopathy came a median roughly 6.4 months before onset. Most clonotypes expanded in the thyroid (above 0.001) were also present in blood.

This TCR was recovered from a man aged 40-49 years with Graves' hyperthyroidism. V usage is TRBV19 and J usage is TRBJ2-7; no clear D. The sequenced material came from blood. The CDR3 coding sequence is TGTGCCAGTAGTATAAATGGGGTTTCCTACGAGCAGTACTTC. This gives the protein CASSINGVSYEQYF.